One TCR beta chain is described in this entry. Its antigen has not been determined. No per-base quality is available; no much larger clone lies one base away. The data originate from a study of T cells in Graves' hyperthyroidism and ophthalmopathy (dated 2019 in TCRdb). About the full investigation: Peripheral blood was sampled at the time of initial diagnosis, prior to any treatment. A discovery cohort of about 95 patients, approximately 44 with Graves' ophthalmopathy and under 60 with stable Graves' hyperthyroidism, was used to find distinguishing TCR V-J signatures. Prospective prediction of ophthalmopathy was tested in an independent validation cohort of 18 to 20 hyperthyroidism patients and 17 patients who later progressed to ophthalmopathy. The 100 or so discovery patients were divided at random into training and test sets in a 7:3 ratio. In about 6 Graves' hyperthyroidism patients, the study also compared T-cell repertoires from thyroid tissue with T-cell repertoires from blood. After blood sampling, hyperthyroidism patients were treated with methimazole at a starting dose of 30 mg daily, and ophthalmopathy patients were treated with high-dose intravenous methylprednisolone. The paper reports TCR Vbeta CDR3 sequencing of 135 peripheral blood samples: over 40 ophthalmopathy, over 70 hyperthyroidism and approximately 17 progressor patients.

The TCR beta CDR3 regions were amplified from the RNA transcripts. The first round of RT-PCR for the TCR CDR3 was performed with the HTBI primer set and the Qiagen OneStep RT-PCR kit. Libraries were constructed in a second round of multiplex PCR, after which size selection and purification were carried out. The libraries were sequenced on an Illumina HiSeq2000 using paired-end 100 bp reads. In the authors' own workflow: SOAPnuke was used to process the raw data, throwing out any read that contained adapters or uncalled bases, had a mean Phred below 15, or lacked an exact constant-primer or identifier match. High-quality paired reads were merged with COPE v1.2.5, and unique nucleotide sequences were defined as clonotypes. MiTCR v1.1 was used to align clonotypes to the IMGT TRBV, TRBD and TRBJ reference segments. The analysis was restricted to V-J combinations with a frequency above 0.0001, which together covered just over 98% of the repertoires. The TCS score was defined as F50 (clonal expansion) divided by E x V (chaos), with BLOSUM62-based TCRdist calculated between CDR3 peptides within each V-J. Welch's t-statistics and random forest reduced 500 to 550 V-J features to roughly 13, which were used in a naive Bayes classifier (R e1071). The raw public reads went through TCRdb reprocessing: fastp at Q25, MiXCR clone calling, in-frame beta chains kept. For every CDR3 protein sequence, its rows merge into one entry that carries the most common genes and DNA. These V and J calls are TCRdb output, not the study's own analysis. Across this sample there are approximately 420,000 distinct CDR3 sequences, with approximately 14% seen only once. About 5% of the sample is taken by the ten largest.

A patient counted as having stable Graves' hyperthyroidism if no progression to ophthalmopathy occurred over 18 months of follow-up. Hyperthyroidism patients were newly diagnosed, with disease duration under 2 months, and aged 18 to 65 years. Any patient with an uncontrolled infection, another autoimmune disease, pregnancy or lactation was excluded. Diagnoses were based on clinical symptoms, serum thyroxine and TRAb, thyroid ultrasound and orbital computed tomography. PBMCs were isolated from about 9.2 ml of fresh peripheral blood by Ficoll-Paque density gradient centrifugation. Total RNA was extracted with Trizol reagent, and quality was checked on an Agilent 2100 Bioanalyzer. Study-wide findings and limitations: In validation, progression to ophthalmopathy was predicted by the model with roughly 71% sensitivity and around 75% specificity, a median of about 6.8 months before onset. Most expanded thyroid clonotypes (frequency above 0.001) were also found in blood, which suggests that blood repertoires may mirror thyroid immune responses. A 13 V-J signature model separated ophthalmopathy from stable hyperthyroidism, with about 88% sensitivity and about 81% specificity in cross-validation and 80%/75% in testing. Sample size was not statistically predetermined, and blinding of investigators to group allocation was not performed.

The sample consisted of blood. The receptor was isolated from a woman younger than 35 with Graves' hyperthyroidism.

The bases are TGTGCCAGCAGTTACTCGGAGCGTTCCTACAATGAGCAGTTCTTC. The translation is CASSYSERSYNEQFF. The chain employs TRBV6-2 or TRBV6-3 and TRBJ2-1; a confident D gene designation cannot be given. V and J lose 0 bases and 1 base, and a span of 7 bases separates them. Per the germline V gene, MNHEY is the CDR1 and SVGEGT is the CDR2. Including cysteine and phenylalanine, the CDR3 has 15 amino acids. Here the CDR3 DNA is all that survives: 45 bases in frame from base 1.